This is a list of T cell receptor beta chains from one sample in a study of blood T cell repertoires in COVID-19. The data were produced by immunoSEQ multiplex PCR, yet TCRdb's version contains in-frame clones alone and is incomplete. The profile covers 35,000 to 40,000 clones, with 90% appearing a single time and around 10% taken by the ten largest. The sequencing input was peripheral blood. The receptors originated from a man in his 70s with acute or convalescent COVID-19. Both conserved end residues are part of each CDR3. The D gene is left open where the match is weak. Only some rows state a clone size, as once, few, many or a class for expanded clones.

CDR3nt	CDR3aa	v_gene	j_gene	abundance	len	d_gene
TGTGCCAGCAGCCTTGACAGGGTGAACACTGAAGCTTTCTTT	CASSLDRVNTEAFF	TRBV9	TRBJ1-1	-	14	TRBD1
TGTGCCAGTAGCACAGGGGGGTACACTGAAGCTTTCTTT	CASSTGGYTEAFF	TRBV19	TRBJ1-1	-	13	TRBD1
TGTGCCAGCAGTGTTAGGGGACAGGGGGATCAGCCCCAGCATTTT	CASSVRGQGDQPQHF	TRBV2	TRBJ1-5	-	15	TRBD1
TGTGCCAGTAGGAGAGGGGGATCGGACGATGAGCAGTTCTTC	CASRRGGSDDEQFF	TRBV19	TRBJ2-1	-	14	-
TGTGCCAGCAGTGCACTAGCGGGGATACTAGCCAAAAACATTCAGTACTTC	CASSALAGILAKNIQYF	TRBV6-1	TRBJ2-4	-	17	TRBD2
TGTGCCAGCAGCCAAGAAATAGCGTCCTACAATGAGCAGTTCTTC	CASSQEIASYNEQFF	TRBV3-1/TRBV3-2	TRBJ2-1	-	15	-
TGTGCCAGTAAACCCGGCCGGGAGGATGATGGCTACACCTTC	CASKPGREDDGYTF	TRBV19	TRBJ1-2	-	14	-
TGCGCCAGCAGCCAAGACGGGAGACGGGACATTCAGTACTTC	CASSQDGRRDIQYF	TRBV4-3	TRBJ2-4	once	14	-
TGTGCCAGCAGTACAAGCCTCCGGGACAGGGGGCCAGATACGCAGTATTTT	CASSTSLRDRGPDTQYF	TRBV28	TRBJ2-3	-	17	TRBD1
TGTGCCATCAGTGAGTCGAGGGGACAGGGGAATGAGCAGTTCTTC	CAISESRGQGNEQFF	TRBV10-3	TRBJ2-1	-	15	TRBD1
TGCGCCAGCAGCCATGGACTAGCGGAGTACTCCTACGAGCAGTACTTC	CASSHGLAEYSYEQYF	TRBV5-1	TRBJ2-7	-	16	TRBD2
TGTGCCAGCAGCACAGGCGTTTTGGGTGGAAACACCATATATTTT	CASSTGVLGGNTIYF	TRBV9	TRBJ1-3	-	15	-
TGTGCCAGCAGTTACTCGACAGTCACTGAAGCTTTCTTT	CASSYSTVTEAFF	TRBV6-5	TRBJ1-1	-	13	-
TGCAGTGCTAGTCTAGCATTGAGCTCCTACAATGAGCAGTTCTTC	CSASLALSSYNEQFF	TRBV20-1	TRBJ2-1	-	15	-
TGCGCCAGCAGCCAAGGCTCAGCGGGTGACTCCTACGAGCAGTACTTC	CASSQGSAGDSYEQYF	TRBV4-3	TRBJ2-7	-	16	-
TGTGCCAGCTCACCACCAGGAGGCCTCCTCTCTGGGGCCAACGTCCTGACTTTC	CASSPPGGLLSGANVLTF	TRBV18	TRBJ2-6	-	18	-
TGTGCCAGCAGCTTACGAGGGGAGGACACCGGGGAGCTGTTTTTT	CASSLRGEDTGELFF	TRBV11-2	TRBJ2-2	-	15	-
TGTGCCAGCAGCGGGGCCTCCTACGAGCAGTACTTC	CASSGASYEQYF	TRBV3-1/TRBV3-2	TRBJ2-7	-	12	-
TGTGCCAGTAAACAAGCGGGAGCGGTGAATGAGCAGTTCTTC	CASKQAGAVNEQFF	TRBV19	TRBJ2-1	-	14	TRBD2
TGCAGCGTCCATAGTCAGGGTGAGCAGTTCTTC	CSVHSQGEQFF	TRBV29-1	TRBJ2-1	-	11	-
TGTGCCAGCAGTGAAAGCGGGGAGACCCAGTACTTC	CASSESGETQYF	TRBV6-1	TRBJ2-5	-	12	-
TGTGCCATCACCGGGACTAGCGGGGGCTACAATGAGCAGTTCTTC	CAITGTSGGYNEQFF	TRBV10-3	TRBJ2-1	-	15	TRBD2
TGTGCCATCAGTGAGTCGCGTTCGGGGGATACTGAAGCTTTCTTT	CAISESRSGDTEAFF	TRBV10-3	TRBJ1-1	once	15	-
TGCGCCAGCAGCCAAGAGGGGAGTCAGCCCCAGCATTTT	CASSQEGSQPQHF	TRBV4-1	TRBJ1-5	-	13	-
TGCGCCAGCAGCGGGGGCCGGGACAGGAAGAACGAGCAGTACTTC	CASSGGRDRKNEQYF	TRBV5-1	TRBJ2-7	-	15	TRBD1
TGCGCCAGCAGCCAACGGGACAGCGATGAAAAACTGTTTTTT	CASSQRDSDEKLFF	TRBV4-1	TRBJ1-4	-	14	TRBD1
TGCGCCAGCAGCCATAGCGACAGGGATAGAGGGGAGACCCAGTACTTC	CASSHSDRDRGETQYF	TRBV4-1	TRBJ2-5	-	16	TRBD1
TGTGCCAGCAGTTACGTTCTTCCTGACAGACGAGGAAACACCATATATTTT	CASSYVLPDRRGNTIYF	TRBV6-2/TRBV6-3	TRBJ1-3	-	17	-
TGTGCCAGTAACCCACAGGGGGCAAAAGAAAAACTGTTTTTT	CASNPQGAKEKLFF	TRBV19	TRBJ1-4	-	14	TRBD1
TGTGCCAGCAGGGGGGAGACAGGGGGCAGTCAGCCCCAGCATTTT	CASRGETGGSQPQHF	TRBV2	TRBJ1-5	-	15	TRBD1
TGTGCCAGCAGCTCTAGGGGCGGGACAGGACCGCGACAGCCCCAGCATTTT	CASSSRGGTGPRQPQHF	TRBV13	TRBJ1-5	-	17	TRBD1
TGTGCCAGCAGGTCGGACAGGGCGTACGGGAACACTGAAGCTTTCTTT	CASRSDRAYGNTEAFF	TRBV28	TRBJ1-1	-	16	TRBD1
TGTGCCAGCAGTAATACCGGGGACAATGAGCAGTTCTTC	CASSNTGDNEQFF	TRBV6-5	TRBJ2-1	-	13	-
TGTGCCAGCTCACCACCCCGGGACAGGTACACCGGGGAGCTGTTTTTT	CASSPPRDRYTGELFF	TRBV18	TRBJ2-2	-	16	TRBD1
TGTGCCAGTAACTTACAGAACTCCTACAATGAGCAGTTCTTC	CASNLQNSYNEQFF	TRBV19	TRBJ2-1	-	14	-
TGTGCCAGCAGACAAAGACAGGGTATAGAAAAACTGTTTTTT	CASRQRQGIEKLFF	TRBV5-6	TRBJ1-4	-	14	TRBD1
TGCGCCAGCAGGGGGCAGGGCCATGGCTACACCTTC	CASRGQGHGYTF	TRBV5-1	TRBJ1-2	-	12	-
TGTGCCAGCAGATATACCCCTAGCGGGAGTTTCCACGAGCAGTACTTC	CASRYTPSGSFHEQYF	TRBV27	TRBJ2-7	-	16	TRBD2
TGCGCCAGGACTGTCCGGGACTCCTCACCGGGATGGTTCTTC	CARTVRDSSPGWFF	TRBV10-1	TRBJ2-1	-	14	-
TGTGCCAGCAGCTTAACAGGGAACACTGAAGCTTTCTTT	CASSLTGNTEAFF	TRBV7-9	TRBJ1-1	-	13	-
TGTGCCATCAGTGATTTAGCGGGGTCCTACGAGCAGTACTTC	CAISDLAGSYEQYF	TRBV10-3	TRBJ2-7	-	14	TRBD2
TGCAGTGCTACCATCAACGAGCAGTACTTC	CSATINEQYF	TRBV20-1	TRBJ2-7	-	10	-